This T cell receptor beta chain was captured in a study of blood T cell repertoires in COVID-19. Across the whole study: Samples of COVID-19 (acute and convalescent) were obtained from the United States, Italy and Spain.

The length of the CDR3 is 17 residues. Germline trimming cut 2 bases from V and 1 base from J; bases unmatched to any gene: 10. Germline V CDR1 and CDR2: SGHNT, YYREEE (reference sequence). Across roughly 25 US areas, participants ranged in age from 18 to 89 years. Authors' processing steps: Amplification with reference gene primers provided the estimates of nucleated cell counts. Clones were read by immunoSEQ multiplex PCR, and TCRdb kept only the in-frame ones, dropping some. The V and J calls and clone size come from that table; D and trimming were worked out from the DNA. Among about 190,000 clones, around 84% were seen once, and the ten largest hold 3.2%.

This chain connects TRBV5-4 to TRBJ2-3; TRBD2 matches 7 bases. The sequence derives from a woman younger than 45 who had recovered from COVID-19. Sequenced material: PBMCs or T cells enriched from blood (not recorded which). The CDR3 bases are TGTGCCAGCAGCTTATCGCGGGTAACTAGCGGCACAGATACGCAGTATTTT. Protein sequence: CASSLSRVTSGTDTQYF.